The 5 T cell receptor beta chains listed next were all sequenced from one sample in a study of blood T cells in healthy people across ages. Then a second PCR, running about 6 to 12 cycles, was carried out with a sample-barcoded 5' primer and a J-beta primer mix. Via MiXCR, TCRdb re-called the 5' RACE reads, giving one row per CDR3 protein. Among hundreds of thousands of distinct CDR3 sequences listed, about a third were seen once. Sequencing was carried out using blood. The receptors derive from a woman of 80 years or more in good health.

This clonotype was found many times. The CDR3 spells CASSGTGQDLNYGYTF. Here the CDR3 DNA reads TGTGCCAGCAGTGGAACGGGACAGGACCTTAACTATGGCTACACCTTC. The chain employs TRBV27 and TRBJ1-2; TRBD1 aligns across 8 bases. The CDR3 is 16 amino acids. After removal of 5 bases from V and 1 base from J, the junction contained 9 bases not matched to a gene. The V gene's germline CDR1 is MNHEY and CDR2 SMNVEV (reference sequence).

A word on this clonotype: Just one base apart from a much larger clone, this may be a read error. V is TRBV5-6 and J is TRBJ2-1, with 10 bases that match TRBD1. The ends lost 3 bases at V and 5 bases at J; junction bases unmatched: 2. This CDR3 comprises 14 residues. CDR1 is SGHDT and CDR2 is YYEEEE in the germline V gene. The CDR3 DNA reads as TGTGCCAGCAGCTGGGGGACAGGGGACAATGAGCAGTTCTTC. Protein: CASSWGTGDNEQFF.

This clonotype ranks as medium-sized. The J gene is TRBJ2-5, the V gene TRBV7-2; TRBD2 matches at 9 bases. The CDR3 is 16 residues long. The V and J ends lost 0 bases and 1 base, in that order; junction bases with no gene match: 3. The germline gives CDR1 SGHTA, CDR2 FQGNSA. Written as DNA, the CDR3 is TGTGCCAGCAGCTTAGCCAGCGGGGGGCCCCAAGAGACCCAGTACTTC. Protein product: CASSLASGGPQETQYF.

The chain has TRBV3-1 and TRBJ1-2; 7 positions match TRBD1. The germline V gene encodes CDR1 LGHDT and CDR2 YNNKEL (reference sequence). CDR3 length: 14 residues. Unmatched junction bases numbered 3, after V lost 1 base and J lost 4 bases. The CDR3 DNA sequence: TGTGCCAGCAGCCAAGGACAGGGCTTCTATGGCTACACCTTC. Its translation is CASSQGQGFYGYTF. The variable domain in full, completed from reference TRBV3-1 and TRBJ1-2, reads DTAVSQTPKYLVTQMGNDKSIKCEQNLGHDTMYWYKQDSKKFLKIMFSYNNKELIINETVPNRFSPKSPDKAHLNLHINSLELGDSAVYFCASSQGQGFYGYTFGSGTRLTVV.

This clonotype was seen a single time. At one end, the junction sequence differs from germline, possibly due to a read error. J is TRBJ2-7 and V is TRBV2; 9 bases align to TRBD2. This CDR3 is built from 15 residues. Germline V gene data show CDR1 as SNHLY and CDR2 as FYNNEI. CDR3 nucleotides: TGTGCCAGCAGTGCGGTAGCGGGGGTCCACAATGAGCGGTACTTC. Encoded protein: CASSAVAGVHNERYF.